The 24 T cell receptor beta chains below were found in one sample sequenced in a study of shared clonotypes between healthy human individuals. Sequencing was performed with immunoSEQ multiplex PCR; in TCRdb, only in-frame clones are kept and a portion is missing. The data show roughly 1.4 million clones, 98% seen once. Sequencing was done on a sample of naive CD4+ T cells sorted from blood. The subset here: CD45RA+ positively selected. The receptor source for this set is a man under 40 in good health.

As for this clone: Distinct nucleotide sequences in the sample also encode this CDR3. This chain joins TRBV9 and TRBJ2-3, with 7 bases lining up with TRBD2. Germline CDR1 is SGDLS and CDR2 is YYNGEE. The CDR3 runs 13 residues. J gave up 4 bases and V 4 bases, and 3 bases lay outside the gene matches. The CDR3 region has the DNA TGTGCCAGCAGCTCACGGGGGGCAGATACGCAGTATTTT. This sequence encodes CASSSRGADTQYF.

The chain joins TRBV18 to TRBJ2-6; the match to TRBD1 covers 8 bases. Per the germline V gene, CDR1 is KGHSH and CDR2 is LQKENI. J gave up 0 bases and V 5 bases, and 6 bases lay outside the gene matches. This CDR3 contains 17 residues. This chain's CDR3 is CASSRGQVRSGANVLTF. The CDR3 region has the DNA TGTGCCAGCTCAAGGGGACAGGTTCGCTCTGGGGCCAACGTCCTGACTTTC.

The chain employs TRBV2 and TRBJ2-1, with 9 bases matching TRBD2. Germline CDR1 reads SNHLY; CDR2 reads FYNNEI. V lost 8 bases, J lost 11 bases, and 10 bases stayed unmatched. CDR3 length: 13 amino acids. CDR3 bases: TGTGCCAGCGCCCTGAGCGGGAGGATTAAGCAGTTCTTC. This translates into CASALSGRIKQFF.

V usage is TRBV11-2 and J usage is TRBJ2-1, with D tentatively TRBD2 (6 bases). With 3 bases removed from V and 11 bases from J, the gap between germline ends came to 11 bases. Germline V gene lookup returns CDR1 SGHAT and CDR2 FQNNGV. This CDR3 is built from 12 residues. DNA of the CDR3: TGTGCCAGCAGCTTCCCCGGGACTCAGCAGTTCTTC. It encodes CASSFPGTQQFF.

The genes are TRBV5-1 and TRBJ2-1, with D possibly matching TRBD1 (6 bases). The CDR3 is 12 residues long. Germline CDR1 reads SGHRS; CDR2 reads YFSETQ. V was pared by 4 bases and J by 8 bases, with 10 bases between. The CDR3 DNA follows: TGCGCCAGCAGCAAACAGGGCCATGAGCAGTTCTTC. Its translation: CASSKQGHEQFF. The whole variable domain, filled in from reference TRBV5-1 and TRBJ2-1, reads KAGVTQTPRYLIKTRGQQVTLSCSPISGHRSVSWYQQTPGQGLQFLFEYFSETQRNKGNFPGRFSGRQFSNSRSEMNVSTLELGDSALYLCASSKQGHEQFFGPGTRLTVL.

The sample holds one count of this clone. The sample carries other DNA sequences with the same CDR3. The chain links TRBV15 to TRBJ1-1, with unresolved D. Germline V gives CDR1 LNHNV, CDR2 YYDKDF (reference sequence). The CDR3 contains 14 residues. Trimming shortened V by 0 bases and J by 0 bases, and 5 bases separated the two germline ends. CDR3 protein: CATSRDRVNTEAFF. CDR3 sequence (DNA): TGTGCCACCAGCAGAGATCGGGTGAACACTGAAGCTTTCTTT.

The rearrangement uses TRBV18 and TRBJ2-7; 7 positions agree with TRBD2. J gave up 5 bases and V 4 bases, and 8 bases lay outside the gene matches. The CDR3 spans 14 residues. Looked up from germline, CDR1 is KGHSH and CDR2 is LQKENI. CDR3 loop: CASSLQTSFHEQYF. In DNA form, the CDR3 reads TGTGCCAGCTCACTTCAGACTAGCTTCCACGAGCAGTACTTC.

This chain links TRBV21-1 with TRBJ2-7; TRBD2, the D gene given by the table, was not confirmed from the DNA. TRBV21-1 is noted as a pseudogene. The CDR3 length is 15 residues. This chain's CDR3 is CASSLTAGGPLEQYF. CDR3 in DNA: TGTGCCAGCAGCTTAACAGCGGGAGGGCCCCTCGAGCAGTACTTC.

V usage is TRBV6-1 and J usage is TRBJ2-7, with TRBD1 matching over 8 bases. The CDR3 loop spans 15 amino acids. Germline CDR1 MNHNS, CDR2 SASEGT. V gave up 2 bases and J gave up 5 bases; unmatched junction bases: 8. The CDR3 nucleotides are TGTGCCAGCAGTGAAAAACAGGGGGGTATCGACGAGCAGTACTTC. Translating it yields CASSEKQGGIDEQYF.

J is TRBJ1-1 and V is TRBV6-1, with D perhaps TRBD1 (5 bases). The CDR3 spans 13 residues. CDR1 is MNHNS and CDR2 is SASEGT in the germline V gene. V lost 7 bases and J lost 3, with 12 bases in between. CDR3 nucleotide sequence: TGTGCCAGCACCGAAGGGGAATACACTGAAGCTTTCTTT. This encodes CASTEGEYTEAFF.

In nucleotides, the CDR3 is TGCAGCGTTGATCGGGACATGCCGTTCTTC. It encodes CSVDRDMPFF. The chain combines TRBV29-1 with TRBJ2-1; a weak D match, TRBD1 (6 bases). CDR1 is SQVTM and CDR2 is ANQGSEA in the germline V gene. This CDR3 contains 10 residues. Trimming left V 3 bases short and J 15 bases short, with 12 bases between.

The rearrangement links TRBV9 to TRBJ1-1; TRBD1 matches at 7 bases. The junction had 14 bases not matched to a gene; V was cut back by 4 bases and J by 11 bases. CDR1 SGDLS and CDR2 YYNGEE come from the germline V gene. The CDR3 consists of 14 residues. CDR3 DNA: TGTGCCAGCAGCACGTCGGGACAGCTGGTTAGTGCTTTCTTT. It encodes CASSTSGQLVSAFF.

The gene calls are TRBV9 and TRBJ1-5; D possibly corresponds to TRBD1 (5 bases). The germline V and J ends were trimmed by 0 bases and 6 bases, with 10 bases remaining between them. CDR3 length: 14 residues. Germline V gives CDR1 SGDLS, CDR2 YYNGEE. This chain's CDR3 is CASSVGGEGQPQHF. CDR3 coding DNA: TGTGCCAGCAGCGTAGGAGGGGAGGGTCAGCCCCAGCATTTT.

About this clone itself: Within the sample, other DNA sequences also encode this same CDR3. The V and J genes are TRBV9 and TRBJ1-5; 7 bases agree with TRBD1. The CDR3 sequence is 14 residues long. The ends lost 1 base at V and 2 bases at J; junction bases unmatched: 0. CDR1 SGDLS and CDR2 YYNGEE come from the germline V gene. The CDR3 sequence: CASSVTGGNQPQHF. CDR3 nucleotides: TGTGCCAGCAGCGTAACAGGGGGCAATCAGCCCCAGCATTTT.

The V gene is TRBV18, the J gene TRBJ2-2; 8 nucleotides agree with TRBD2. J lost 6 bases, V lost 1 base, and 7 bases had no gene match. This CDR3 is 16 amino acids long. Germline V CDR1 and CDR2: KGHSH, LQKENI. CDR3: CASSPRMAGGAGELFF. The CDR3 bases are TGTGCCAGCTCACCACGCATGGCGGGAGGAGCCGGGGAGCTGTTTTTT.

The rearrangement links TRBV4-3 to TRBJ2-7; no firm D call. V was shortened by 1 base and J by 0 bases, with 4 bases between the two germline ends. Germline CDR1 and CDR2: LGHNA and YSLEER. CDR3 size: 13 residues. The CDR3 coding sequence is TGCGCCAGCAGCCAAGTGCTCTCCTACGAGCAGTACTTC. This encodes CASSQVLSYEQYF.

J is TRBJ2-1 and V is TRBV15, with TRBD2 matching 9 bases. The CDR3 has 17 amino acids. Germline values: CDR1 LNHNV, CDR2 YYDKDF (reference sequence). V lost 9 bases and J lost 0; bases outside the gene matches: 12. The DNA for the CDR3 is TGTGCCACACGCCTTAGCGGGAGCCCAACCTCCTACAATGAGCAGTTCTTC. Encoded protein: CATRLSGSPTSYNEQFF.

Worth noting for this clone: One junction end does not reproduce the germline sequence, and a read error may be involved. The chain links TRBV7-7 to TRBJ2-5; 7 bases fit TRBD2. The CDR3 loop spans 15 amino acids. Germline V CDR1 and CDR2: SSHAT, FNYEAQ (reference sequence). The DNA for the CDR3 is TGTGCTAGCAGCTTAGTGGCGGGGAGGGAAGAGACCCAGTACTTC. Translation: CASSLVAGREETQYF. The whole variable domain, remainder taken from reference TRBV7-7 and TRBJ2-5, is GAGVSQSPRYKVTKRGQDVTLRCDPISSHATLYWYQQALGQGPEFLTYFNYEAQPDKSGLPSDRFSAERPEGSISTLTIQRTEQRDSAMYRCASSLVAGREETQYFGPGTRLLVL.

The CDR3 loop is CASSLTGVPNEKLFF. In DNA form, the CDR3 reads TGTGCCAGCAGCTTGACAGGGGTTCCAAATGAAAAACTGTTTTTT. This sequence joins TRBV9 and TRBJ1-4; TRBD1 matches 8 bases. Germline-derived CDR1 and CDR2 are SGDLS and YYNGEE. With 4 bases clipped from V and 5 bases from J, the junction kept 7 bases outside the gene matches. This CDR3 is built from 15 residues.

The CDR3 reads CASSLNSGLAGGPYEQYF. CDR3 in DNA: TGCGCCAGCAGCCTCAATTCGGGACTAGCGGGGGGCCCCTACGAGCAGTACTTC. The chain employs TRBV5-1 and TRBJ2-7; 15 nucleotides line up with TRBD2. After removal of 4 bases from V and 2 bases from J, the junction contained 10 bases not matched to a gene. The CDR3 is made up of 18 amino acids. Per germline, CDR1 SGHRS and CDR2 YFSETQ.

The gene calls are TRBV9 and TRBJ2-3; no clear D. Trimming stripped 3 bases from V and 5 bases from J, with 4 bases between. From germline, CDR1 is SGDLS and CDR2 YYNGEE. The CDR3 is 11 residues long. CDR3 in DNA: TGTGCCAGCAGCGGTGTAGATACGCAGTATTTT. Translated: CASSGVDTQYF.

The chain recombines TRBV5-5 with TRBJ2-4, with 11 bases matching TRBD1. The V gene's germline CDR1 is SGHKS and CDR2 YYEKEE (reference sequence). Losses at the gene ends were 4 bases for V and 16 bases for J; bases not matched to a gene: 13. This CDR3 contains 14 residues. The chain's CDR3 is CASSPDRGRVHLYF. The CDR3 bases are TGTGCCAGCAGCCCGGACAGGGGGCGGGTCCATCTTTACTTC.

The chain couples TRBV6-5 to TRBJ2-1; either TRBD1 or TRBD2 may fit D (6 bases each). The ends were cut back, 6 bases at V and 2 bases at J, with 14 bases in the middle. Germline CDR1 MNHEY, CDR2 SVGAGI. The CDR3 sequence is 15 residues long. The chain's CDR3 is CASRELGGPYNEQFF. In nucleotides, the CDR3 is TGTGCCAGCAGGGAATTGGGGGGCCCCTACAATGAGCAGTTCTTC.

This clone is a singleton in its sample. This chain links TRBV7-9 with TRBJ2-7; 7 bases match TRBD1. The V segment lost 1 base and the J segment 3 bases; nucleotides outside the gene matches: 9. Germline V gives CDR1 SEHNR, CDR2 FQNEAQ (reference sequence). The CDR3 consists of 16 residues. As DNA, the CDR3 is TGTGCCAGCAGCTTAGAACCCGGGACAGAGGACTACGAGCAGTACTTC. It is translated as CASSLEPGTEDYEQYF.